The next 5 T cell receptor beta chains were all read from a single sample in a study of blood T cell repertoires in COVID-19. Here immunoSEQ multiplex PCR was the method, and the copy in TCRdb shows in-frame clones only, minus some. The sample holds some 120,000 clones, about 83% seen once. Specimen: peripheral blood. The receptors were gathered from a man at least 80 years old with active or convalescent COVID-19.

The chain has TRBV2 and TRBJ1-3; 7 bases fit TRBD1. The CDR3 sequence is 15 residues long. The ends lost 4 bases at V and 1 base at J; junction bases unmatched: 4. The germline V gene encodes CDR1 SNHLY and CDR2 FYNNEI. CDR3 nucleotides: TGTGCCAGCAGTGCCTCCAGGGGGTCTGGAAACACCATATATTTT. This sequence encodes CASSASRGSGNTIYF.

The CDR3 coding sequence is TGTGCCAGCAGCCCGGAACAACGGAGCGGGGGTGGGAATGAGCAGTTCTTC. Translated, it gives CASSPEQRSGGGNEQFF. The V gene is TRBV4-2, the J gene TRBJ2-1; 8 bases map to TRBD2. Germline trimming cut 4 bases from V and 7 bases from J; bases unmatched to any gene: 15. CDR1 and CDR2 from the germline V gene are LGHNA and YNFKEQ. The CDR3 consists of 17 residues.

This chain joins TRBV5-4 and TRBJ2-3; 7 bases are shared with TRBD2. The J segment lost 3 bases and the V segment lost 4 bases, leaving 8 bases of the junction unmatched. CDR1 and CDR2 (germline): SGHNT, YYREEE (reference sequence). There are 15 residues in the CDR3. In DNA, the CDR3 is TGTGCCAGCAGCCACGCGGGGGATCGAACAGATACGCAGTATTTT. Its translation is CASSHAGDRTDTQYF.

This chain uses TRBV21-1 with TRBJ1-3; no DNA check was done on the table's D call, TRBD1. TRBV21-1 is a known pseudogene. The CDR3 runs to 18 residues. CDR3 DNA sequence: TGTGCCAGCAGTCAAGCAGGGTACAGGGGATTGTCTGGAAACACCATATATTTT. Translation: CASSQAGYRGLSGNTIYF.

V is TRBV7-2 and J is TRBJ1-5; D gene unclear. The CDR3 runs 13 residues. Germline V gene data show CDR1 as SGHTA and CDR2 as FQGNSA. V lost 7 bases to trimming and J lost 4 bases, with 11 bases between them. CDR3 in amino acids: CASTPGLNQPQHF. In nucleotides, the CDR3 is TGTGCCAGCACCCCGGGTCTTAATCAGCCCCAGCATTTT.